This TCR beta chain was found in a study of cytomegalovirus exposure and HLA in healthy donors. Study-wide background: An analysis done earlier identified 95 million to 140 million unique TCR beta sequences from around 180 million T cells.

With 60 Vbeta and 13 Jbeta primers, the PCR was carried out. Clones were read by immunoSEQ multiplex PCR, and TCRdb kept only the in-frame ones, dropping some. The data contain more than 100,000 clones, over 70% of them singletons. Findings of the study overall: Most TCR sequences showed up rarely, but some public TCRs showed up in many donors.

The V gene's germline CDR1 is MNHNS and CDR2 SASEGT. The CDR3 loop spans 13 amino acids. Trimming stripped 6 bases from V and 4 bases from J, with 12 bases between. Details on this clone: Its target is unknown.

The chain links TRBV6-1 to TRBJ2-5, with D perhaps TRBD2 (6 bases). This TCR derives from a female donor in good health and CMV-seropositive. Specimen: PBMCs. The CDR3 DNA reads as TGTGCCAGCAGACCTTATAGCGGAGAGACCCAGTACTTC. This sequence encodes CASRPYSGETQYF.